The next 18 T cell receptor beta chains were all read from a single sample in a study of T cells in Graves' hyperthyroidism and ophthalmopathy. There were TCR beta CDR3 regions amplified from RNA transcripts. The primer set for the first-round RT-PCR of the TCR CDR3 was HTBI. TCRdb fed the multiplex PCR reads into MiXCR, producing one record per CDR3 protein. The repertoire holds a few hundred thousand distinct CDR3 sequences, with approximately 23% as singletons. Material: blood. The receptors were gathered from a woman aged 65 to 85 with Graves' ophthalmopathy.

This clonotype has more than one count but fewer than ten. The V call is TRBV11-3, the J call TRBJ1-3; D is unresolved. Germline V CDR1 and CDR2: SGHNT, YENEEA. V dropped 6 bases and J dropped 3 bases, with 9 bases sitting between them. This CDR3 comprises 13 residues. As DNA, the CDR3 is TGTGCCAGCAGTAGAGAACATGGAAACACCATATATTTT. Its protein product is CASSREHGNTIYF.

The V call is TRBV20-1, the J call TRBJ1-4, with D tentatively TRBD1 (6 bases). V lost 6 bases, J lost 7 bases, and 12 bases lay in between. CDR3 length: 12 amino acids. Germline V CDR1 and CDR2: DFQATT, SNEGSKA (reference sequence). The CDR3 loop reads CSARKQGEKLFF. CDR3 nucleotide sequence: TGCAGTGCAAGGAAACAGGGTGAAAAACTGTTTTTT.

Concerning this clonotype itself: The junction does not match germline at one end; this may be a read error. The chain employs TRBV6-5 and TRBJ2-2, with 7 bases matching TRBD1. Germline-derived CDR1 and CDR2 are MNHEY and SVGAGI. CDR3 size: 17 residues. CDR3 sequence: CASSSRDSLANTRELFF. In DNA, the CDR3 is TGTGCCAGCAGTTCCAGGGACAGCCTCGCGAACACCAGGGAGCTGTTTTTT.

Many counts were recorded for this clonotype. The chain employs TRBV20-1 and TRBJ2-5; 8 bases fit TRBD1. Germline CDR1 is DFQATT and CDR2 is SNEGSKA (reference sequence). The V gene end was trimmed by 3 bases and the J gene end by 0 bases; junction bases not matched to a gene: 6. This CDR3 is 15 amino acids long. The chain's CDR3 is CSARVATGDQETQYF. DNA for the CDR3: TGCAGTGCTAGGGTGGCGACAGGGGACCAAGAGACCCAGTACTTC.

V is TRBV9 and J is TRBJ2-4; TRBD1 matches at 10 bases. This CDR3 comprises 14 residues. Germline V lookup: CDR1 SGDLS, CDR2 YYNGEE. V lost 1 base and J lost 6; bases outside the gene matches: 1. This CDR3 reads CASSVRDRGNIQYF. The DNA for the CDR3 is TGTGCCAGCAGCGTAAGGGACAGGGGAAACATTCAGTACTTC.

This clonotype has a count of ten or more. V is TRBV7-2 and J is TRBJ1-1, with 7 bases identical to TRBD1. Germline CDR1 and CDR2: SGHTA and FQGNSA. The V gene end was trimmed by 8 bases and the J gene end by 5 bases; junction bases not matched to a gene: 14. There are 15 residues in the CDR3. CDR3 bases: TGTGCCAGCGCCGAGGGGGCCGCTAGTGGGACTGAAGCTTTCTTT. Protein sequence: CASAEGAASGTEAFF.

The chain employs TRBV5-1 and TRBJ2-5; unclear D gene. Trimming removed 5 bases from V and 0 bases from J, with 11 bases in between. The CDR3 consists of 14 residues. Germline CDR1 is SGHRS and CDR2 is YFSETQ. The CDR3 sequence: CASSNPQYQETQYF. The CDR3, as DNA: TGCGCCAGCAGTAATCCCCAATACCAAGAGACCCAGTACTTC.

The chain uses TRBV4-2 and TRBJ1-3; D not resolved. In germline, CDR1 is LGHNA, CDR2 YNFKEQ. Trimming took 0 bases from V and 0 from J, leaving 9 bases between them. The CDR3 has 16 amino acids. CDR3 coding DNA: TGTGCCAGCAGCCAAGATCGGGGAGCCTCTGGAAACACCATATATTTT. It encodes CASSQDRGASGNTIYF.

This clonotype was counted at least ten times. The CDR3 reads CASTSKGFGRIADTQYF. The CDR3 nucleotides read TGTGCCAGCACCTCCAAGGGGTTTGGCAGGATCGCAGATACGCAGTATTTT. The V gene is TRBV6-1, the J gene TRBJ2-3, with D possibly TRBD1 on 5 matching bases. The CDR3 totals 17 residues. Germline CDR1 and CDR2: MNHNS and SASEGT. The ends were cut back, 7 bases at V and 4 bases at J, with 24 bases in the middle.

V is TRBV10-3 and J is TRBJ1-2; 7 bases align to TRBD1. The ends lost 9 bases at V and 3 bases at J; junction bases unmatched: 10. Looked up from germline, CDR1 is ENHRY and CDR2 is SYGVKD. The CDR3 runs to 14 residues. The CDR3 here is CAIKGQTSYYGYTF. CDR3 coding DNA: TGTGCCATTAAGGGACAGACTAGCTACTATGGCTACACCTTC.

This chain links TRBV7-9 with TRBJ1-4; D is possibly TRBD1 (6 bases). CDR3 length equals 21 residues. The V end was cut by 2 bases, the J end by 0 bases, with 25 bases between. Per germline, CDR1 SEHNR and CDR2 FQNEAQ (reference sequence). The CDR3 DNA is TGTGCCAGCAGCTTAAAACCGCTCACGACAGGAAGGTCATCAACTAATGAAAAACTGTTTTTT. It yields the protein CASSLKPLTTGRSSTNEKLFF.

The chain couples TRBV2 to TRBJ1-6, with D uncertain. V was trimmed by 2 bases and J by 3 bases, leaving 17 bases between them. Germline-derived CDR1 and CDR2 are SNHLY and FYNNEI. The CDR3 has 18 residues. For the CDR3, the DNA is TGTGCCAGCAGTGAAATCCCTCGGGGAGGTAACTATAATTCACCCCTCCACTTT. Protein sequence: CASSEIPRGGNYNSPLHF.

The chain is built from TRBV28 and TRBJ1-2, with TRBD1 matching 11 bases. Per germline, CDR1 MDHEN and CDR2 SYDVKM. J gave up 7 bases and V 4 bases, and 8 bases lay outside the gene matches. This CDR3 contains 15 residues. CDR3 in DNA: TGTGCCAGCAGTTCTTTCGGACAGGGGGCCGGTGGCTACACCTTC. It encodes CASSSFGQGAGGYTF.

This clonotype came up many times. The chain is built from TRBV5-1 and TRBJ2-7; D is unclear. V was shortened by 0 bases and J by 3 bases, with 7 bases between the two germline ends. The CDR3 has 13 amino acids. CDR1 is SGHRS, CDR2 YFSETQ, per germline. CDR3 nucleotide sequence: TGCGCCAGCAGCTTGGGACACCTCTACGAGCAGTACTTC. It specifies CASSLGHLYEQYF.

The CDR3 nucleotides are TGCGCCAGCAGCCGAGGACAGGGGGTTACGGACACTGAAGCTTTCTTT. Its protein product is CASSRGQGVTDTEAFF. This rearrangement joins TRBV5-1 to TRBJ1-1; 10 bases fit TRBD1. Germline trimming cut 4 bases from V and 3 bases from J; bases unmatched to any gene: 9. This CDR3 comprises 16 residues. Germline V gene lookup returns CDR1 SGHRS and CDR2 YFSETQ.

In its sample, this clonotype was seen many times. J is TRBJ2-7 and V is TRBV7-9; TRBD2 might be the D (5 bases). The germline V gene has CDR1 SEHNR and CDR2 FQNEAQ (reference sequence). Trimming left V 5 bases short and J 3 bases short, with 8 bases between. The length of the CDR3 is 12 residues. The CDR3 loop is CASSPDFYEQYF. In DNA form, the CDR3 reads TGTGCCAGCAGCCCGGACTTCTACGAGCAGTACTTC.

The chain uses TRBV6-2 or TRBV6-3 and TRBJ1-1; D is unclear. V was cut by 5 bases and J by 3 bases, with 13 bases left in between. Germline-derived CDR1 and CDR2 are MNHEY and SVGEGT. The CDR3 runs 14 residues. The CDR3 DNA reads TGTGCCAGCAGTCGGTTATGGCGGGACACTGAAGCTTTCTTT. Its protein product is CASSRLWRDTEAFF.

This clonotype was seen many times. The chain uses TRBV6-1 and TRBJ1-2, with D uncertain. The germline V gene has CDR1 MNHNS and CDR2 SASEGT. V lost 2 bases, J lost 7 bases, and 17 bases lay in between. The CDR3 extends over 15 amino acids. The CDR3 region is CASSETRTGKGGYTF. The DNA for the CDR3 is TGTGCCAGCAGTGAAACCAGGACGGGGAAGGGTGGCTACACCTTC.